This TCR beta chain came from a study of cytomegalovirus exposure and HLA in healthy donors. Details on this clone: Its antigen is still unknown.

Study-wide results and limits: Likely technical artifact: a cluster of highly shared sequence variants. Three of the chains that were CMV-associated were confirmed in vitro to be specific for CMV antigens.

Primers for the PCR totalled 60 Vbeta and 13 Jbeta. Assay used: immunoSEQ multiplex PCR; TCRdb lists only in-frame clones, some missing. The sample gives about 140,000 clones, around four fifths of which show up once; approximately 1.9% is in the top ten. Sequenced material: PBMCs. The receptor comes from a woman aged 40 to 50 in good health and CMV-seronegative.

The DNA of the CDR3 is TGTGCCAGCAGTGAAGTCGGGAGGCACAATGAGCAGTTCTTC. This gives the protein CASSEVGRHNEQFF. V is TRBV6-1 and J is TRBJ2-1; 7 bases fit TRBD2. J lost 5 bases, V lost 1 base, and 2 bases had no gene match. Germline values: CDR1 MNHNS, CDR2 SASEGT. CDR3 size: 14 residues.